This is a list of T cell receptor beta chains from one sample in a study of cytomegalovirus exposure and HLA in healthy donors. Using immunoSEQ multiplex PCR, the repertoire was profiled, and TCRdb retains in-frame clones only, with some absent. The repertoire includes about 160,000 clones, 78% of them detected once, and around 3.1% sits in the top ten. The sample was PBMCs. Receptors originate from a woman aged 45-59 years in good health and CMV-seropositive. CDR3s include the opening cysteine and the closing phenylalanine or tryptophan. D genes are given only for firm matches. Clone size is stated in some rows and not others, as once, few, many or a class when expanded.

>.|TRBV27|.|TRBJ2-1
TGTGCCAGCAACCACGCCTGGGGCAGGACCTACAATGAGCAGTTCTTC
CASNHAWGRTYNEQFF
>.|TRBV6-5|.|TRBJ1-2
TGTGCCAGCAGTTACTCAAGGAGTTACGGCTACACCTTC
CASSYSRSYGYTF
>once|TRBV13|.|TRBJ2-2
TGTGCCAGCACGGGCCCGGACTACGGGGAGCTGTTTTTT
CASTGPDYGELFF
>.|TRBV5-1|.|TRBJ2-5
TGCGCCAGCAGCTTGGACGGAGAGACCCAGTACTTC
CASSLDGETQYF
>.|TRBV28|TRBD2|TRBJ2-1
TGTGCCACTCGGACTAGCGGGATATTGGGTGAGCAGTTCTTC
CATRTSGILGEQFF
>.|TRBV10-3|TRBD2|TRBJ2-1
TGTGCCATCAGTGAGTCTGGGACTAGCGGGGACAATGAGCAGTTCTTC
CAISESGTSGDNEQFF
>.|TRBV19|.|TRBJ1-5
TGTGCCAGTAGTAACCAAGCATATAGCAATCAGCCCCAGCATTTT
CASSNQAYSNQPQHF
>.|TRBV4-3|.|TRBJ2-1
TGCGCCAGCAGCCAAGATCCGGGGGTCTCCTACAATGAGCAGTTCTTC
CASSQDPGVSYNEQFF
>.|TRBV28|TRBD1|TRBJ2-2
TGTGCCAGCAGCCCCCTCTTGGGACAGGGACCTACCGGGGAGCTGTTTTTT
CASSPLLGQGPTGELFF
>.|TRBV7-9|TRBD2|TRBJ2-7
TGTGCCAGCAGCTTGCAGGCTAGCGGTTCCTACGAGCAGTACTTC
CASSLQASGSYEQYF
>.|TRBV30|.|TRBJ2-7
TGTGCCTGGAGTGTACGCAGGGTCAACGAGCAGTACTTC
CAWSVRRVNEQYF
>once|TRBV2|.|TRBJ2-5
TGTGCCAGCAGAAGACTAGTCGAGGAAGGCGGGACCCAGTACTTC
CASRRLVEEGGTQYF
>.|TRBV7-8|TRBD2|TRBJ2-7
TGTGCCAGCAGCTATGAGGTTGGGGGATATGTAGCGGGCGCGTCCTACGAGCAGTACTTC
CASSYEVGGYVAGASYEQYF
>.|TRBV7-9|TRBD1|TRBJ2-6
TGTTCCAGCAGCTTACTACAGACAGGGGGGATGAACGTCCTGACTTTC
CSSSLLQTGGMNVLTF
>.|TRBV18|.|TRBJ1-5
TGTGCCAGCTCGGGGAGTTCTAGCAATCAGCCCCAGCATTTT
CASSGSSSNQPQHF
>.|TRBV19|.|TRBJ1-1
TGTGCCAGTAGTATAGATACGGAGGCCCCCGGAACTGAAGCTTTCTTT
CASSIDTEAPGTEAFF
>.|TRBV9|.|TRBJ1-4
TGTGCCAGCAGCCGGACGCCGGACCCTACCGGGGGTAATGAAAAACTGTTTTTT
CASSRTPDPTGGNEKLFF
>.|TRBV29-1|TRBD2|TRBJ2-1
TGCAGCGTTAGCACTAGCGGGGGGGACGGTGAGCAGTTCTTC
CSVSTSGGDGEQFF
>.|TRBV13|TRBD1|TRBJ2-7
TGTGCCAGCAGCCAGAGGGACAGGGGAAGGGAGCAGTACTTC
CASSQRDRGREQYF
>.|TRBV5-6|TRBD1|TRBJ2-7
TGTGCCAGCAGCTCGACAGGGGGTGAGCAGTACTTC
CASSSTGGEQYF
>.|TRBV29-1|.|TRBJ2-6
TGCAGCGTACCACGAACCCCTGGGGCCAACGGCCTGACTTTC
CSVPRTPGANGLTF
>.|TRBV30|TRBD2|TRBJ2-2
TGTGCCTGGAGTGTACTAGCGGGAGGTTATCCCGGGGAGCTGTTTTTT
CAWSVLAGGYPGELFF
>.|TRBV28|.|TRBJ1-1
TGTGCCAGCACCGGGACAACTGAAGCTTTCTTT
CASTGTTEAFF
>.|TRBV7-7|.|TRBJ2-2
TGTGCTAGCAGCTTTAGCGAGGGCACCGGGGAGCTGTTTTTT
CASSFSEGTGELFF
>.|TRBV28|.|TRBJ1-5
TGTGCCAGCAGTTTTATGCGGCAGCCCCAGCATTTT
CASSFMRQPQHF
>.|TRBV18|TRBD2|TRBJ2-5
TGTGCCAGCTCAGTACAGGCTAGCGGGCAAGAGACCCAGTACTTC
CASSVQASGQETQYF
>.|TRBV11-3|TRBD1|TRBJ1-1
TGTGCCAGCAGCTTAAGGGACAGGGACACTGAAGCTTTCTTT
CASSLRDRDTEAFF
>.|TRBV6-1|TRBD1|TRBJ2-7
TGTGCCAGCAGTGAACGACCGACAGGGGGCGGTCAAGCCTACGAGCAGTACTTC
CASSERPTGGGQAYEQYF
>.|TRBV11-3|TRBD2|TRBJ2-7
TGTGCCAGCAAGGGATTAGCGGGGAGTACCGCCGAGCAGTACTTC
CASKGLAGSTAEQYF
>.|TRBV30|TRBD2|TRBJ2-7
TGTGCCTGGAGTGGGCCACGAGCGGGAGTCTACGAGCAGTACTTC
CAWSGPRAGVYEQYF
>.|TRBV6-1|TRBD1|TRBJ2-7
TGTGCCAGCAGTGATCCCGGGACAGGGTTCGACGAGCAGTACTTC
CASSDPGTGFDEQYF
>.|TRBV2|TRBD1|TRBJ1-5
TGTGCCAGCAGTGGGACAGGGGATCAGCCCCAGCATTTT
CASSGTGDQPQHF
>few|TRBV19|.|TRBJ1-5
TGTGCCAGTAGTACCCGACAGATCCTCTTCAATCAGCCCCAGCATTTT
CASSTRQILFNQPQHF
>.|TRBV15|.|TRBJ1-6
TGTGCCACCAGCAGATTCACGCGTCGGGGTTCGGTCTATAATTCACCCCTCCACTTT
CATSRFTRRGSVYNSPLHF
>.|TRBV5-1|TRBD1|TRBJ1-1
TGCGCCAGCGAACTGGGACAGGGGGGCGTAGAGACTTTCTTT
CASELGQGGVETFF
>.|TRBV11-3|.|TRBJ2-2
TGTGCCAGCAGCTTTATATCCACCGGGGAGCTGTTTTTT
CASSFISTGELFF
>.|TRBV28|.|TRBJ2-1
TGTGCCAGCAGTTTTTATCGCGGGGGACACACGAGAAAGTACAATGAGCAGTTCTTC
CASSFYRGGHTRKYNEQFF
>.|TRBV18|TRBD1|TRBJ1-4
TGTGCCAGCTCGCCAATGGGACAGGGGGCTGAAAAACTGTTTTTT
CASSPMGQGAEKLFF
>.|TRBV2|TRBD1|TRBJ2-7
TGTGCCAGCAGGAATTCGCGAGGGGGCGGCGAGCAGTACTTC
CASRNSRGGGEQYF
>few|TRBV7-2|.|TRBJ1-1
TGTGCCAGCAGCTTAAATCCGGGTGAGATGAACACTGAAGCTTTCTTT
CASSLNPGEMNTEAFF
>.|TRBV7-7|TRBD1|TRBJ2-7
TGTGCCAGCAGCGTCGCCGGGACAGGGACCGAGCAGTACTTC
CASSVAGTGTEQYF
>.|TRBV5-1|TRBD2|TRBJ2-3
TGCGCCAGCAGCCCCGAGGGACTAGCGGGAGCAGATACGCAGTATTTT
CASSPEGLAGADTQYF
>once|TRBV7-8|TRBD1|TRBJ2-3
TGTGCCAGCAGCGTACCGGGACAGGTCACAGATACGCAGTATTTT
CASSVPGQVTDTQYF
>few|TRBV6-1|.|TRBJ1-1
TGTGCCAGCAGTGAGGACAGATTTGACACTGAAGCTTTCTTT
CASSEDRFDTEAFF
>.|TRBV5-1|.|TRBJ1-1
TGCGCCAGCACCCCGGGAAGGACAGAAGAAGCTTTCTTT
CASTPGRTEEAFF
>few|TRBV5-6|TRBD2|TRBJ2-7
TGTGCCAGCAGCTTGGGACTAGCGTGGAACTCCTACGAGCAGTACTTC
CASSLGLAWNSYEQYF